The 17 T cell receptor beta chains reported below all come from one sample, sequenced in a study of T cell changes during pregnancy in multiple sclerosis. The assay was immunoSEQ multiplex PCR, and TCRdb's table has in-frame clones only and misses some. The table shows about 67,000 clones, with 92% occurring only once. Here the sequenced sample was peripheral blood, taken in the first trimester of pregnancy. These receptors were taken from a female donor in good health, enrolled as a control in a pregnancy study.

This sequence joins TRBV2 and TRBJ1-4, with 7 bases identical to TRBD1. CDR1 is SNHLY and CDR2 is FYNNEI in the germline V gene. The CDR3 has 12 amino acids. The V segment lost 7 bases and the J segment 8 bases; nucleotides outside the gene matches: 4. The CDR3 DNA reads TGTGCCAGCATGGGGACAGAAGAAAAACTGTTTTTT. Its protein product is CASMGTEEKLFF.

This clone was detected only a few times. The V and J genes are TRBV5-1 and TRBJ2-5, with 8 bases matching TRBD1. With 3 bases clipped from V and 5 bases from J, the junction kept 9 bases outside the gene matches. In germline, CDR1 is SGHRS, CDR2 YFSETQ. The CDR3 has 15 residues. The chain's CDR3 is CASSSGIGQGETQYF. CDR3 nucleotides: TGCGCCAGCAGCTCGGGAATCGGACAGGGTGAGACCCAGTACTTC.

The chain joins TRBV2 to TRBJ2-3; possibly TRBD2 for D (6 bases). The V and J ends lost 6 bases and 1 base respectively, with 14 bases between them. Germline CDR1 reads SNHLY; CDR2 reads FYNNEI. The CDR3 totals 15 residues. The CDR3 loop reads CASSGGAGRTDTQYF. The CDR3 DNA sequence: TGTGCCAGCAGCGGAGGGGCAGGACGCACAGATACGCAGTATTTT.

This clone was picked up a small number of times. The V call is TRBV2, the J call TRBJ1-2; D may be TRBD1 (5 bases). The CDR3 contains 13 residues. Germline CDR1 SNHLY, CDR2 FYNNEI. V dropped 1 base and J dropped 7 bases, with 10 bases sitting between them. CDR3 sequence reads: CASSEGRVVGYTF. CDR3 nucleotides: TGTGCCAGCAGTGAAGGCAGGGTGGTTGGCTACACCTTC.

The CDR3 spells CASSSYNSSGRAVYEQYF. The CDR3, as DNA: TGTGCCAGCAGTTCCTACAACTCTAGCGGGAGGGCCGTGTACGAGCAGTACTTC. This rearrangement joins TRBV28 to TRBJ2-7, with 12 bases lining up with TRBD2. The CDR3 is 18 residues long. CDR1 and CDR2 from the germline V gene are MDHEN and SYDVKM. V gave up 4 bases and J gave up 4 bases; unmatched junction bases: 14.

The chain carries TRBV30 and TRBJ1-5, with 7 nucleotides matching TRBD1. The CDR3 is made up of 13 amino acids. After removal of 0 bases from V and 7 bases from J, the junction contained 3 bases not matched to a gene. Germline assignment: CDR1 GTSNPN and CDR2 SVGIG (reference sequence). The CDR3 spells CAWSVDRVQPQHF. Here the CDR3 DNA reads TGTGCCTGGAGTGTAGACAGGGTCCAGCCCCAGCATTTT.

The rearrangement uses TRBV28 and TRBJ2-2; D possibly corresponds to TRBD2 (6 bases). The CDR3 loop spans 17 amino acids. CDR1 MDHEN and CDR2 SYDVKM come from the germline V gene. V dropped 1 base and J dropped 3 bases, with 15 bases sitting between them. DNA of the CDR3: TGTGCCAGCAGTTTATATCCCATGGAGGGAGACACCGGGGAGCTGTTTTTT. This encodes CASSLYPMEGDTGELFF.

This chain connects TRBV5-1 to TRBJ2-2; 7 bases align to TRBD2. The CDR3 has 16 residues. CDR1 and CDR2 from the germline V gene are SGHRS and YFSETQ. V gave up 1 base and J gave up 3 bases; unmatched junction bases: 6. CDR3 bases: TGCGCCAGCAGCTTGCAGGCGGGAGACGACACCGGGGAGCTGTTTTTT. It specifies CASSLQAGDDTGELFF.

The chain joins TRBV7-9 to TRBJ2-5, with TRBD1 as a possible D gene (5 bases). The CDR3 contains 15 residues. Germline V gene data show CDR1 as SEHNR and CDR2 as FQNEAQ (reference sequence). Trimming removed 4 bases from V and 1 base from J, with 13 bases in between. This CDR3 reads CASSWTTTLQETQYF. The CDR3 DNA reads as TGTGCCAGCAGCTGGACAACCACACTCCAAGAGACCCAGTACTTC.

This chain uses TRBV6-5 with TRBJ1-2; 8 nucleotides agree with TRBD1. J was trimmed by 7 bases and V by 8 bases; bases with no gene match: 9. CDR1 and CDR2 from the germline V gene are MNHEY and SVGAGI. This CDR3 spans 13 amino acids. The CDR3 DNA sequence: TGTGCCAGCCACCAGGGGGCGGCCGGTGGCTACACCTTC. It is translated as CASHQGAAGGYTF.

The gene calls are TRBV19 and TRBJ1-5; 8 bases match TRBD1. This CDR3 comprises 17 residues. V was pared by 5 bases and J by 0 bases, with 9 bases of the junction left unmatched. Germline V gene lookup returns CDR1 LNHDA and CDR2 SQIVND (reference sequence). The CDR3 nucleotides are TGTGCCAGTAGTTATGGACAGGGACCATTTAGCAATCAGCCCCAGCATTTT. Translated: CASSYGQGPFSNQPQHF.

This clone was observed once. This chain connects TRBV6-1 to TRBJ2-5, with TRBD2 identical over 8 bases. This CDR3 comprises 14 residues. V was clipped by 6 bases and J by 5 bases; unmatched bases: 8. Germline CDR1 is MNHNS and CDR2 is SASEGT. CDR3 DNA: TGTGCCAGCAGCCCTACTAGCGGTCCGGAGACCCAGTACTTC. Protein product: CASSPTSGPETQYF.

The rearrangement links TRBV5-1 to TRBJ2-7, with 12 bases identical to TRBD2. Germline V CDR1 and CDR2: SGHRS, YFSETQ. The length of the CDR3 is 16 residues. The V segment lost 0 bases and the J segment 5 bases; nucleotides outside the gene matches: 6. CDR3 region: CASSLASGRAPNEQYF. Written as DNA, the CDR3 is TGCGCCAGCAGCTTGGCTAGCGGGAGGGCCCCCAACGAGCAGTACTTC.

This chain links TRBV9 with TRBJ2-1; 10 positions match TRBD2. The germline V gene has CDR1 SGDLS and CDR2 YYNGEE. CDR3 size: 14 residues. V lost 6 bases, J lost 10 bases, and 10 bases stayed unmatched. In nucleotides, the CDR3 is TGTGCCAGCACCCCAGCGGGAGGGCCAGGGGAGCAGTTCTTC. This gives the protein CASTPAGGPGEQFF.

The chain is built from TRBV10-3 and TRBJ1-2; no firm D call. Germline lookup yields CDR1 ENHRY and CDR2 SYGVKD. V lost 3 bases, J lost 2 bases, and 16 bases lay in between. The CDR3 is 16 residues long. In DNA form, the CDR3 reads TGTGCCATCAGTGATGCTAAAGTCCCAACCAACTATGGCTACACCTTC. Translated, it gives CAISDAKVPTNYGYTF.

The rearrangement joins TRBV11-2 to TRBJ2-2; 10 nucleotides agree with TRBD2. The CDR3 is made up of 19 amino acids. From germline, CDR1 is SGHAT and CDR2 FQNNGV. V shed 5 bases, J shed 7 bases, and the junction held 19 bases outside the gene matches. The CDR3 region has the DNA TGTGCCAGCAGCCCCACCTGGGCAGAGATAGCGGGAGGCGGCGGGGAGCTGTTTTTT. Amino acid sequence: CASSPTWAEIAGGGGELFF.

The chain employs TRBV18 and TRBJ2-1; 11 bases map to TRBD1. This CDR3 region has 14 residues. Unmatched junction bases numbered 0, after V lost 2 bases and J lost 6 bases. The germline V gene has CDR1 KGHSH and CDR2 LQKENI. The CDR3 DNA sequence: TGTGCCAGCTCACCAGGGACAGGGGGCAATGAGCAGTTCTTC. Amino acids: CASSPGTGGNEQFF.